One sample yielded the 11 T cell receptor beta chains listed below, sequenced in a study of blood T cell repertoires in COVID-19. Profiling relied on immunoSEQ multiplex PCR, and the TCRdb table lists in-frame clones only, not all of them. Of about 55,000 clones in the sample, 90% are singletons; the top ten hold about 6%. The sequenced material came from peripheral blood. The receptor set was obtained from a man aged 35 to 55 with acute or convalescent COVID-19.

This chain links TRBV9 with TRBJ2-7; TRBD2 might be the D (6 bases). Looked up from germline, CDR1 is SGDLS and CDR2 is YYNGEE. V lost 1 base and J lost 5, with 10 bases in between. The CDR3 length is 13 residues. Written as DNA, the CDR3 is TGTGCCAGCAGCGTAACGGGACTCGACGAGCAGTACTTC. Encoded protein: CASSVTGLDEQYF.

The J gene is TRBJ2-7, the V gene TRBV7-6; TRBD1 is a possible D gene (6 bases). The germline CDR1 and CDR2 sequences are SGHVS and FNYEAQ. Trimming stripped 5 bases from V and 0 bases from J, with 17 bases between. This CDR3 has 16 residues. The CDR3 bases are TGTGCCAGCAGCCGGCAGGGGAGCTTCAACTCCTACGAGCAGTACTTC. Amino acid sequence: CASSRQGSFNSYEQYF.

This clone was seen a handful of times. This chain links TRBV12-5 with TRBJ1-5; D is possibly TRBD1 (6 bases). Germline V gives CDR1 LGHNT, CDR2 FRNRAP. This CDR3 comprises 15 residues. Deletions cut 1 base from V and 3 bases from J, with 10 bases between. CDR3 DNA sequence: TGTGCTAGTGGTTTGGAACAGGGAAACAATCAGCCCCAGCATTTT. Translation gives CASGLEQGNNQPQHF.

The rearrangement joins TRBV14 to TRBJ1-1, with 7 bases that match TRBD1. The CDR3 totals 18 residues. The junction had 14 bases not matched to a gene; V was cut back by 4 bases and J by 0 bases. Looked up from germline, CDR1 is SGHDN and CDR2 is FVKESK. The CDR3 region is CASSLSLTTGLMNTEAFF. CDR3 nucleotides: TGTGCCAGCAGCCTTTCCTTGACGACAGGGCTTATGAACACTGAAGCTTTCTTT.

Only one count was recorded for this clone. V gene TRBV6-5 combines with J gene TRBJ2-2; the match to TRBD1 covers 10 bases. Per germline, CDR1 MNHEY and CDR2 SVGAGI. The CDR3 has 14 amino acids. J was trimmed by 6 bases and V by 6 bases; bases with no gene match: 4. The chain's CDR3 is CASRGTGAAGELFF. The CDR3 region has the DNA TGTGCCAGCAGGGGGACAGGGGCGGCCGGGGAGCTGTTTTTT.

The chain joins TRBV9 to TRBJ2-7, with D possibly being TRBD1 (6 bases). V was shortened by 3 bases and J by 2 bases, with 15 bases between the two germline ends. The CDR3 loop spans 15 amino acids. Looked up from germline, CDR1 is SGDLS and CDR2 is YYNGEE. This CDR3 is CASSAGTGFTYEQYF. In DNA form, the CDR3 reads TGTGCCAGCAGCGCAGGAACAGGGTTCACCTACGAGCAGTACTTC.

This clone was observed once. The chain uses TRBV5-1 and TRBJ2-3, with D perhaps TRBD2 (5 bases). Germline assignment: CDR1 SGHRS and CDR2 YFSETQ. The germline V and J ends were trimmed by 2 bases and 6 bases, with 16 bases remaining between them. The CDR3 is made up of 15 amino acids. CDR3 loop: CASSFQRGPGDTQYF. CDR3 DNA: TGCGCCAGCAGCTTTCAGAGAGGGCCAGGTGATACGCAGTATTTT. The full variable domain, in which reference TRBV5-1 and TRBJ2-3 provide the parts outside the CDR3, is KAGVTQTPRYLIKTRGQQVTLSCSPISGHRSVSWYQQTPGQGLQFLFEYFSETQRNKGNFPGRFSGRQFSNSRSEMNVSTLELGDSALYLCASSFQRGPGDTQYFGPGTRLTVL.

In nucleotides, the CDR3 is TGTGCCATCAGTGGCACCGGGACAGGTCCCCTGGAGCAGTACTTC. It is translated as CAISGTGTGPLEQYF. The rearrangement joins TRBV10-3 to TRBJ2-7, with 8 bases that match TRBD1. The ends lost 4 bases at V and 7 bases at J; junction bases unmatched: 12. Germline CDR1 is ENHRY and CDR2 is SYGVKD. The CDR3 is 15 amino acids.

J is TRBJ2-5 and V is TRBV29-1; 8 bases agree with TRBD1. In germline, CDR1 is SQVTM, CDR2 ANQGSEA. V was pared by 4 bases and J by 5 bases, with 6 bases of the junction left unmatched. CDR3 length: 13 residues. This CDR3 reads CSVVETGAETQYF. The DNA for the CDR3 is TGCAGCGTTGTGGAGACAGGGGCGGAGACCCAGTACTTC.

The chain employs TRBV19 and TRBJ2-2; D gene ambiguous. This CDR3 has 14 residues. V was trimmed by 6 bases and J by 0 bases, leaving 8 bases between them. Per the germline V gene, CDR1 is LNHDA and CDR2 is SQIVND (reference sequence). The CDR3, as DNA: TGTGCCAGTAGCACGCAGACGAACACCGGGGAGCTGTTTTTT. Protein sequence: CASSTQTNTGELFF. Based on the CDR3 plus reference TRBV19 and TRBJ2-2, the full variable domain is DGGITQSPKYLFRKEGQNVTLSCEQNLNHDAMYWYRQDPGQGLRLIYYSQIVNDFQKGDIAEGYSVSREKKESFPLTVTSAQKNPTAFYLCASSTQTNTGELFFGEGSRLTVL.

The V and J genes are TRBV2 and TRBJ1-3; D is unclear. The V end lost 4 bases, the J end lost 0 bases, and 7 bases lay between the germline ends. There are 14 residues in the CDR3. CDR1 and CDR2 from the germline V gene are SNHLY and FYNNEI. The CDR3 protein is CASSGTFSGNTIYF. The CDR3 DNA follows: TGTGCCAGCAGTGGGACTTTCTCTGGAAACACCATATATTTT. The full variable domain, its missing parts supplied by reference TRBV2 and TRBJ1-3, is EPEVTQTPSHQVTQMGQEVILRCVPISNHLYFYWYRQILGQKVEFLVSFYNNEISEKSEIFDDQFSVERPDGSNFTLKIRSTKLEDSAMYFCASSGTFSGNTIYFGEGSWLTVV.